The 12 T cell receptor beta chains listed next were all sequenced from one sample in a study of blood T cell repertoires in COVID-19. Profiled with immunoSEQ multiplex PCR; TCRdb holds only in-frame clones, not every one. This table has around 62,000 clones, more than 70% appearing once. The sequencing sample was made of peripheral blood. The receptors here all came from a man aged 45-65 years with active COVID-19.

This rearrangement joins TRBV6-5 to TRBJ2-2; a weak D match, TRBD2 (5 bases). Germline CDR1 and CDR2: MNHEY and SVGAGI. The ends were cut back, 6 bases at V and 7 bases at J, with 15 bases in the middle. The CDR3 is made up of 14 amino acids. The DNA for the CDR3 is TGTGCCAGCAGATCCAGAACCGGGAACGGGGAGCTGTTTTTT. Encoded protein: CASRSRTGNGELFF.

This chain links TRBV6-5 with TRBJ2-3; TRBD2 matches 8 bases. CDR3 length equals 13 residues. V lost 8 bases, J lost 6 bases, and 7 bases stayed unmatched. Germline V lookup: CDR1 MNHEY, CDR2 SVGAGI. The CDR3 nucleotides are TGTGCCAGCCGCCGGGAGGGGGGGGATACGCAGTATTTT. Its protein is CASRREGGDTQYF.

This chain joins TRBV4-1 and TRBJ2-7; D possibly corresponds to TRBD2 (5 bases). CDR1 MGHRA and CDR2 YSYEKL come from the germline V gene. The CDR3 length is 15 residues. V gave up 0 bases and J gave up 1 base, with 10 bases separating them. CDR3 sequence reads: CASSQDYPGSYEQYF. DNA for the CDR3: TGCGCCAGCAGCCAAGACTACCCGGGGTCCTACGAGCAGTACTTC.

CDR3 protein: CASSGGLAYQETQYF. The DNA of the CDR3 is TGTGCCAGCAGCGGGGGACTAGCGTATCAAGAGACCCAGTACTTC. The chain recombines TRBV7-6 with TRBJ2-5, with 10 bases matching TRBD2. J gave up 2 bases and V 5 bases, and 5 bases lay outside the gene matches. CDR3 size: 15 residues. Germline lookup yields CDR1 SGHVS and CDR2 FNYEAQ.

The rearrangement links TRBV7-2 to TRBJ2-1, with TRBD2 as a possible D gene (6 bases). V dropped 3 bases and J dropped 8 bases, with 14 bases sitting between them. Germline CDR1 is SGHTA and CDR2 is FQGNSA. The CDR3 loop spans 14 amino acids. CDR3 DNA sequence: TGTGCCAGCAGCTTGGACTACTCTGTCGATGAGCAGTTCTTC. This translates into CASSLDYSVDEQFF.

The chain recombines TRBV19 with TRBJ2-2, with TRBD1 identical over 8 bases. The junction had 0 bases not matched to a gene; V was cut back by 6 bases and J by 0 bases. Germline assignment: CDR1 LNHDA and CDR2 SQIVND (reference sequence). The CDR3 covers 14 residues. The CDR3 nucleotides read TGTGCCAGTAGGGACAGGGCGAACACCGGGGAGCTGTTTTTT. It yields the protein CASRDRANTGELFF.

The chain carries TRBV12-5 and TRBJ2-5; TRBD2 might be the D (5 bases). The germline CDR1 and CDR2 sequences are LGHNT and FRNRAP. Trimming pared 3 bases from V and 2 bases from J, leaving 16 bases between. The CDR3 is 16 residues long. The CDR3 DNA follows: TGTGCTAGTGGTTTCACCTCAACCCGGGGTCAAGAGACCCAGTACTTC. It encodes CASGFTSTRGQETQYF.

This sequence joins TRBV7-2 and TRBJ2-7; 10 nucleotides line up with TRBD2. Per germline, CDR1 SGHTA and CDR2 FQGNSA. V trimming: 1 base; J trimming: 8 bases; junction bases outside the gene matches: 2. This CDR3 has 13 amino acids. CDR3 amino acids: CASSLGAGGQQYF. Here the CDR3 DNA reads TGTGCCAGCAGCTTAGGAGCGGGGGGGCAGCAGTACTTC.

The rearrangement uses TRBV5-1 and TRBJ2-2; TRBD2 matches 11 bases. There are 18 residues in the CDR3. The trim removed 1 base at V and 0 bases at J, leaving 5 bases unmatched. The germline V gene has CDR1 SGHRS and CDR2 YFSETQ. The CDR3 DNA is TGCGCCAGCAGCTTGACTAGCGGGGGCATGACGAACACCGGGGAGCTGTTTTTT. Translated: CASSLTSGGMTNTGELFF.

This clone is a singleton in its sample. The chain combines TRBV19 with TRBJ2-5; 11 bases map to TRBD1. This CDR3 has 16 residues. The V gene end was trimmed by 3 bases and the J gene end by 0 bases; junction bases not matched to a gene: 3. Germline values: CDR1 LNHDA, CDR2 SQIVND (reference sequence). This CDR3 is CASSIRDRGDQETQYF. CDR3 bases: TGTGCCAGTAGTATCCGGGACAGGGGGGACCAAGAGACCCAGTACTTC.

The V and J genes are TRBV19 and TRBJ1-2; 7 positions match TRBD1. V shed 0 bases and J 8 bases; nucleotides not matched to a gene: 15. This CDR3 spans 17 amino acids. CDR1 is LNHDA, CDR2 SQIVND, per germline (reference sequence). The CDR3 region is CASSIDRRTGSELGYTF. The CDR3 bases are TGTGCCAGTAGTATAGACCGGAGGACAGGTTCCGAATTGGGCTACACCTTC.

This clone was detected many times. The gene calls are TRBV7-8 and TRBJ2-1, with 15 bases matching TRBD2. Germline V gene lookup returns CDR1 SGHVS and CDR2 FQNEAQ. CDR3 length equals 16 residues. V gave up 2 bases and J gave up 12 bases; unmatched junction bases: 8. Here the CDR3 DNA reads TGTGCCAGCAGCTTAAAAGGGACTAGCGGGGGGATAGGGCAGTTCTTC. Its protein is CASSLKGTSGGIGQFF.